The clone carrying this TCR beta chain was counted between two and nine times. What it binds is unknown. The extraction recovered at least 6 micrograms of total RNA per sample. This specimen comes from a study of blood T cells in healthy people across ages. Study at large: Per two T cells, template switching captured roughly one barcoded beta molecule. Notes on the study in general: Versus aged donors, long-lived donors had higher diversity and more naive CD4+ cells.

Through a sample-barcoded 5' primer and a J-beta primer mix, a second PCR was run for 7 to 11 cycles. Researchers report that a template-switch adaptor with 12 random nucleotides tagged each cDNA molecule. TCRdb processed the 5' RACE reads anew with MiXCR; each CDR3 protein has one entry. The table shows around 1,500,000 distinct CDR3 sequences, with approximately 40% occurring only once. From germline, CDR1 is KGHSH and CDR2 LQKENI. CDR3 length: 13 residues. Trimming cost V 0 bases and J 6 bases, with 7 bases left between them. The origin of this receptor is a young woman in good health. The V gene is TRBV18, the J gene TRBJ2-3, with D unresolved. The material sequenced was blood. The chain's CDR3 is CASSPPSEDTQYF. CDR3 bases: TGTGCCAGCTCACCACCTTCCGAGGATACGCAGTATTTT.